This T cell receptor (beta chain) appears in the sequencing data of a study of T cell responses to AZD1222 COVID-19 vaccine. Across the whole study: Second-dose groups at about 4 or about 12 weeks were pooled. Study findings and constraints: Targets within unmutated variant regions were reportedly found for nearly half of spike-specific TCRs.

Regarding this clone: Its antigen is not known.

The germline V and J ends were trimmed by 3 bases and 2 bases, with 7 bases remaining between them. The germline V gene encodes CDR1 MNHEY and CDR2 SMNVEV (reference sequence). This CDR3 region has 13 residues. The data were produced by immunoSEQ multiplex PCR, yet TCRdb's version contains in-frame clones alone and is incomplete. The data show fewer than 110,000 clones, roughly nine tenths seen once. This TCR derives from an adult in good health. The sequences come from peripheral blood, collected on day 0 of AZD1222 vaccination. The rearrangement uses TRBV27 and TRBJ1-1, with unresolved D. The DNA for the CDR3 is TGTGCCAGCAGTTTTACGGGAAACACTGAAGCTTTCTTT. Its translation is CASSFTGNTEAFF.